Sequencing of this TCR beta chain was carried out in a study of PD-L1 blockade in urothelial cancer. Looking at the study overall: Prior chemotherapy in patients spanned 0 to 3 regimens.

Profiled with immunoSEQ multiplex PCR; TCRdb holds only in-frame clones, not every one. The sample yields fewer than 85,000 clones, about nine tenths seen once. Time point given: peripheral blood 6 weeks after treatment start. Diagnoses among patients were locally advanced or metastatic urothelial carcinoma. The CDR3 totals 14 residues. V lost 4 bases and J 1 base, leaving 10 bases between the germline ends. Looked up from germline, CDR1 is LNHDA and CDR2 is SQIVND (reference sequence). This TCR came from a man aged 55 to 70 with urothelial cancer. This specimen consisted of PBMCs, obtained around atezolizumab (anti-PD-L1) treatment. This chain joins TRBV19 and TRBJ2-5; TRBD1 might be the D (5 bases). CDR3 sequence: CASSTATVQETQYF. In DNA form, the CDR3 reads TGTGCCAGTAGTACGGCGACAGTCCAAGAGACCCAGTACTTC.